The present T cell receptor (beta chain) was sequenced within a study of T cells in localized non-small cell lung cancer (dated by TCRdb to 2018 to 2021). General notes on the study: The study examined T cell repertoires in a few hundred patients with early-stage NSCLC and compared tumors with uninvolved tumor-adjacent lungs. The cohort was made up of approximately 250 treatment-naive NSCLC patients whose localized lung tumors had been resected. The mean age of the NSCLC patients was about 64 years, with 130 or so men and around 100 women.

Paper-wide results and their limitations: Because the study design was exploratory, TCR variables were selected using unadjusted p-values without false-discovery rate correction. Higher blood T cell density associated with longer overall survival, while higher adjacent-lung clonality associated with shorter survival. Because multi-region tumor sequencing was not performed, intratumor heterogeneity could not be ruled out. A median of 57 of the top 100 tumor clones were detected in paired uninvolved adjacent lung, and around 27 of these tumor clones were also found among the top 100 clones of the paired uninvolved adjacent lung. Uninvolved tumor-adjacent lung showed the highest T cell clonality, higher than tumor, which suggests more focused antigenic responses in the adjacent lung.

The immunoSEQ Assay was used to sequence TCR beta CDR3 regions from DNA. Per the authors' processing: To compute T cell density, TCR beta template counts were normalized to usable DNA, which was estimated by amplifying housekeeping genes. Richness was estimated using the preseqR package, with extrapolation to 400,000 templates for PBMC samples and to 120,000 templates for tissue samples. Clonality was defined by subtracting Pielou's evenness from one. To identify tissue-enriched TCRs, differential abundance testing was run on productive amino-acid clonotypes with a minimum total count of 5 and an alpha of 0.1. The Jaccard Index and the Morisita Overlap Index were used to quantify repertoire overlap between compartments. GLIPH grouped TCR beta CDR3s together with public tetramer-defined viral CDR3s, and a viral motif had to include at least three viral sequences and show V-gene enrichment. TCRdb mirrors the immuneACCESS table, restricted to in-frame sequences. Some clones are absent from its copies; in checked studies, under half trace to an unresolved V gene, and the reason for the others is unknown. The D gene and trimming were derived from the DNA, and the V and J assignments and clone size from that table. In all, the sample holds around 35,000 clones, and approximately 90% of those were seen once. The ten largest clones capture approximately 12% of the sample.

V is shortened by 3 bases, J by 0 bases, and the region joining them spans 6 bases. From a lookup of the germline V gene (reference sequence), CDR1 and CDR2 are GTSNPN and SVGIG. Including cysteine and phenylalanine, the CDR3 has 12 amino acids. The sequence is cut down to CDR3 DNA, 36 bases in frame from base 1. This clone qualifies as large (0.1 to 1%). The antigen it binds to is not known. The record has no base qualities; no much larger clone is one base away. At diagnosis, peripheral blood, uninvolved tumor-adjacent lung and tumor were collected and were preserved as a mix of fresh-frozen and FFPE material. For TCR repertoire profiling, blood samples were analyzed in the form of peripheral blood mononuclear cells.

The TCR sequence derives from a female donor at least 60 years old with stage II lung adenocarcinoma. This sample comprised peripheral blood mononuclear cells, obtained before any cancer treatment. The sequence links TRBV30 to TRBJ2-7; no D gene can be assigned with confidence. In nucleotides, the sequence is TGTGCCTGGAGATACGGCTCCTACGAGCAGTACTTC. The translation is CAWRYGSYEQYF.